A single T cell receptor (beta chain) is shown here with its context. The antigen remains undetermined. These data belong to a study of T cell responses to AZD1222 COVID-19 vaccine. General study points: Mapped onto spike, vaccine-associated CD4 TCRs spanned it and were dominant at 160-218 and 743-854.

Germline CDR1 and CDR2: LGHNT and FRNRAP. Trimming took 6 bases from V and 4 from J, leaving 24 bases between them. The CDR3 consists of 17 residues. The method was immunoSEQ multiplex PCR; TCRdb's version includes in-frame clones alone and lacks a portion of them. The repertoire includes 150,000 to 200,000 clones, 85% to 95% of them detected once, and about 4.2% sits in the top ten. The sequence was collected from an adult in good health. Sequences were derived from peripheral blood, sampled on day 0 of AZD1222 vaccination. V gene TRBV12-5 combines with J gene TRBJ1-2, with TRBD1 as a possible D gene (6 bases). The CDR3 loop reads CASGFFGGGLTTYGYTF. CDR3 bases: TGTGCTAGTGGATTTTTTGGCGGGGGCCTCACTACCTATGGCTACACCTTC.